Reported below is one T cell receptor beta chain. Its target is not known. The data derive from a study of cytomegalovirus exposure and HLA in healthy donors. Overall study: HLA-typed donors were the source of about 85 million unique TCRs held in an early data release.

Study-level findings and limits: Looking again later, the authors saw that most CMV-associated TCR beta chains seemed HLA-restricted.

With 60 Vbeta and 13 Jbeta primers, the PCR was carried out. Some clones are missing from TCRdb's copy, which holds only in-frame ones; the method was immunoSEQ multiplex PCR. With more than 75,000 clones in the sample, the ten largest clones hold approximately 15%. Trimming removed 0 bases from V and 2 bases from J, with 7 bases in between. This CDR3 contains 14 residues. CDR1 is MNHNS and CDR2 is SASEGT in the germline V gene. The J gene is TRBJ1-2, the V gene TRBV6-1; weak D call: TRBD1 (5 bases). The sequence was collected from a man in his fifties or sixties in good health and CMV-seropositive. Sample: PBMCs. CDR3 amino acids: CASSEAPGNYGYTF. CDR3 nucleotides: TGTGCCAGCAGTGAAGCGCCAGGGAACTATGGCTACACCTTC.